These T cell receptor beta chains were read from a single sample in a study of T cell repertoires in cytomegalovirus infection. TCRdb processed the reads anew with MiXCR; each CDR3 protein has one entry. The sample holds 110,000 or so distinct CDR3 sequences, roughly 30% seen once. Their specific antigens are unknown. The source material was CD8+ T cells from cultured PBMCs, sampled from culture after CMV antigen stimulation. The receptors here all came from a human donor in good health (CMV status not recorded). Some clones in this sample may be carry-over from other donors' samples. The CDR3 runs from the conserved cysteine through the conserved F or W. Each record gives: J gene, V gene, CDR3 length, CDR3 protein.

TRBJ2-7 | TRBV7-2 | 13 | CASSSSPGQAQYF
TRBJ2-3 | TRBV7-2 | 18 | CASSLSGGGYTSTDTQYF
TRBJ1-6 | TRBV7-8 | 16 | CASSRAGEFYNSPLHF
TRBJ1-1 | TRBV5-1 | 14 | CASRVWDLNTEAFF
TRBJ1-2 | TRBV18 | 15 | CVSSPNSGKLCGYTF
TRBJ1-2 | TRBV7-9 | 12 | CASSLGFHGYTF
TRBJ1-4 | TRBV6-5 | 14 | CASSYTGVREKLFF
TRBJ2-7 | TRBV27 | 13 | CASSLLTGYEQYF
TRBJ2-3 | TRBV28 | 16 | CASSSTIGQGSDTQYF
TRBJ2-3 | TRBV12-3/TRBV12-4 | 12 | CASSFPQDTQYF
TRBJ2-3 | TRBV28 | 18 | CASSPNPTLDLNTDTQYF
TRBJ2-7 | TRBV10-3 | 12 | CAISESSYEQYF
TRBJ1-1 | TRBV7-9 | 13 | CASSPGQGIVAFF
TRBJ2-4 | TRBV28 | 14 | CASTKDLAKNIQYF
TRBJ2-1 | TRBV15 | 15 | CATSRDLGQANEQFF
TRBJ2-1 | TRBV10-3 | 15 | CAIKALESSYNEQFF
TRBJ2-2 | TRBV5-6 | 17 | CASSSAPGTANTGELFF
TRBJ1-2 | TRBV7-8 | 14 | CASSFLDSVYGYTF
TRBJ2-3 | TRBV12-3/TRBV12-4 | 14 | CASRDYQSTDTQYF